Shown below are 3 T cell receptor beta chains from a single sample sequenced in a study of cytomegalovirus exposure and HLA in healthy donors. The PCR made use of 60 Vbeta and 13 Jbeta primers. Here immunoSEQ multiplex PCR was the method, and the copy in TCRdb shows in-frame clones only, minus some. The sample yields 150,000 or so clones, roughly three quarters seen once. Sequencing used PBMCs. These receptors were collected from a male donor in good health and CMV-seronegative.

This chain joins TRBV19 and TRBJ2-5; 7 nucleotides line up with TRBD1. CDR1 LNHDA and CDR2 SQIVND come from the germline V gene (reference sequence). The junction had 14 bases not matched to a gene; V was cut back by 6 bases and J by 7 bases. The CDR3 sequence is 15 residues long. DNA of the CDR3: TGTGCCAGTAGGTCCGGGACAGCCGGGGCGGGGACCCAGTACTTC. It encodes CASRSGTAGAGTQYF.

The table lists this clone with a count of one. The rearrangement uses TRBV5-1 and TRBJ2-7, with 7 nucleotides matching TRBD1. This CDR3 is built from 14 residues. V gave up 1 base and J gave up 2 bases; unmatched junction bases: 3. The germline V gene encodes CDR1 SGHRS and CDR2 YFSETQ. The CDR3 bases are TGCGCCAGCAGCTTGCGGGACAGTACCTACGAGCAGTACTTC. Translation gives CASSLRDSTYEQYF.

The chain carries TRBV7-6 and TRBJ1-4; D may be TRBD1 (6 bases). Trimming pared 4 bases from V and 0 bases from J, leaving 12 bases between. Germline loops: CDR1 SGHVS, CDR2 FNYEAQ. The length of the CDR3 is 16 residues. The CDR3 DNA reads as TGTGCCAGCAGCTCCTCTAACAGGGCAACTAATGAAAAACTGTTTTTT. Residues: CASSSSNRATNEKLFF.